Below, 18 T cell receptor beta chains from the same sample are listed, as sequenced in a study of T cells in Graves' hyperthyroidism and ophthalmopathy. The CDR3 regions of TCR beta were amplified from RNA transcripts. When the TCR CDR3 underwent first-round RT-PCR, the HTBI primer set was used. A single record per CDR3 protein comes from TCRdb applying MiXCR to the multiplex PCR reads. The top ten hold around 50% of the sample, which has approximately 330,000 distinct CDR3 sequences, over 20% seen once. The specimen was blood. Receptors originate from a woman aged 45-59 years with Graves' hyperthyroidism.

J is TRBJ2-5 and V is TRBV30; perhaps TRBD1 as D (6 bases). The CDR3 totals 13 residues. The V end was cut by 1 base, the J end by 5 bases, with 11 bases between. CDR1 GTSNPN and CDR2 SVGIG come from the germline V gene (reference sequence). The CDR3 here is CAWSAGEFETQYF. The CDR3 DNA follows: TGTGCCTGGAGTGCAGGGGAATTTGAGACCCAGTACTTC.

The CDR3 loop is CASSVGPSPYNEQFF. CDR3 nucleotide sequence: TGTGCCAGCAGCGTCGGCCCGTCCCCCTACAATGAGCAGTTCTTC. The gene calls are TRBV9 and TRBJ2-1; D is unresolved. The CDR3 contains 15 residues. In germline, CDR1 is SGDLS, CDR2 YYNGEE. Trimming left V 2 bases short and J 2 bases short, with 11 bases between.

This clonotype was counted a few times. The chain links TRBV4-2 to TRBJ1-5; D unclear. The V gene's germline CDR1 is LGHNA and CDR2 YNFKEQ. V gave up 0 bases and J gave up 9 bases, with 9 bases separating them. The CDR3 has 13 residues. Here the CDR3 reads CASSQDRWGPQHF. In DNA, the CDR3 is TGTGCCAGCAGCCAAGATAGGTGGGGGCCCCAGCATTTT.

CDR3 region: CASSLSGTIVTEQFF. In DNA, the CDR3 is TGTGCCAGCAGTTTGTCCGGGACAATCGTTACTGAGCAGTTCTTC. The gene calls are TRBV28 and TRBJ2-1; tentatively, D is TRBD1 (6 bases). CDR1 and CDR2 (germline): MDHEN, SYDVKM. V lost 3 bases to trimming and J lost 9 bases, with 18 bases between them. This CDR3 comprises 15 residues.

This clonotype was seen repeatedly, ten times or more. This chain joins TRBV6-5 and TRBJ1-2, with D possibly TRBD1 on 5 matching bases. V was shortened by 2 bases and J by 4 bases, with 11 bases between the two germline ends. This CDR3 comprises 14 residues. From germline, CDR1 is MNHEY and CDR2 SVGAGI. For the CDR3, the DNA is TGTGCCAGCAGTTACCTCCGCGACAGCTATGGCTACACCTTC. Protein product: CASSYLRDSYGYTF.

In this sample, this clonotype turned up many times. The chain uses TRBV28 and TRBJ1-5; D perhaps matches TRBD1 (5 bases). Trimming stripped 3 bases from V and 3 bases from J, with 9 bases between. CDR3 length: 14 amino acids. Germline V gives CDR1 MDHEN, CDR2 SYDVKM. The CDR3 loop is CASSFIRDNQPQHF. For the CDR3, the DNA is TGTGCCAGCAGTTTCATCAGGGACAATCAGCCCCAGCATTTT. The variable domain in full, with the rest retrieved from reference TRBV28 and TRBJ1-5, is DVKVTQSSRYLVKRTGEKVFLECVQDMDHENMFWYRQDPGLGLRLIYFSYDVKMKEKGDIPEGYSVSREKKERFSLILESASTNQTSMYLCASSFIRDNQPQHFGDGTRLSIL.

This clonotype came up many times. The CDR3 DNA follows: TGTGCCAGCAGTTTAATGACAGGACGTGAAAAACTGTTTTTT. Translation gives CASSLMTGREKLFF. The rearrangement uses TRBV28 and TRBJ1-4, with D maybe TRBD1 (6 bases). CDR1 and CDR2 from the germline V gene are MDHEN and SYDVKM. The V end lost 2 bases, the J end lost 7 bases, and 11 bases lay between the germline ends. The CDR3 covers 14 residues.

This clonotype was seen more than once but under ten times. The chain couples TRBV5-1 to TRBJ2-5; the match to TRBD1 covers 9 bases. This CDR3 is built from 17 residues. Germline V gives CDR1 SGHRS, CDR2 YFSETQ. Trimming took 0 bases from V and 2 from J; bases not matched to a gene: 8. CDR3 sequence: CASSLAGTGRGQETQYF. The CDR3 DNA reads TGCGCCAGCAGCTTGGCGGGGACAGGGAGGGGACAAGAGACCCAGTACTTC.

This clonotype was seen at least ten times. The chain uses TRBV11-2 and TRBJ2-7, with 13 bases lining up with TRBD2. Looked up from germline, CDR1 is SGHAT and CDR2 is FQNNGV. The CDR3 is 15 residues long. V trimming: 5 bases; J trimming: 3 bases; junction bases outside the gene matches: 4. DNA for the CDR3: TGTGCCAGCAGCCGACTAGCGGGAGGACTCTACGAGCAGTACTTC. Translating gives CASSRLAGGLYEQYF.

The table lists this clonotype with a few counts. The chain joins TRBV9 to TRBJ1-5, with 8 positions matching TRBD1. The CDR3 contains 15 residues. Germline V gives CDR1 SGDLS, CDR2 YYNGEE. V dropped 0 bases and J dropped 5; count of bases not matched to a gene: 4. CDR3 sequence: CASSVEGQAHQPQHF. CDR3 sequence (DNA): TGTGCCAGCAGCGTAGAGGGACAGGCTCATCAGCCCCAGCATTTT.

This clonotype has a handful of counts. The chain carries TRBV11-3 and TRBJ2-5, with 7 bases lining up with TRBD2. The J segment lost 5 bases and the V segment lost 2 bases, leaving 11 bases of the junction unmatched. This CDR3 is built from 16 residues. Per the germline V gene, CDR1 is SGHNT and CDR2 is YENEEA. The CDR3 loop is CASSLSVAGAWETQYF. The DNA for the CDR3 is TGTGCCAGCAGCTTATCCGTAGCGGGCGCTTGGGAGACCCAGTACTTC.

The genes are TRBV28 and TRBJ2-1; D is perhaps TRBD2 (5 bases). Trimming took off 10 bases at V and 10 bases at J, with 20 bases between the two ends. The CDR3 consists of 13 residues. Germline CDR1 and CDR2: MDHEN and SYDVKM. This CDR3 reads CATLTPSGGEQFF. CDR3 DNA sequence: TGTGCCACCCTAACTCCGAGCGGTGGGGAGCAGTTCTTC.

In its sample, this clonotype was seen many times. The gene calls are TRBV27 and TRBJ2-4; D is possibly TRBD1 (6 bases). Per germline, CDR1 MNHEY and CDR2 SMNVEV (reference sequence). With 5 bases removed from V and 1 base from J, the gap between germline ends came to 24 bases. CDR3 length: 19 residues. The CDR3 sequence: CASSPRPGTPEGAKNIQYF. Written as DNA, the CDR3 is TGTGCCAGCAGTCCCCGTCCCGGGACACCGGAAGGGGCCAAAAACATTCAGTACTTC.

This clonotype came up a few times. This rearrangement joins TRBV4-1 to TRBJ2-7; either TRBD1 or TRBD2 may supply D (5 bases each). V was trimmed by 2 bases and J by 6 bases, leaving 17 bases between them. CDR1 is MGHRA, CDR2 YSYEKL, per germline. This CDR3 comprises 15 residues. In DNA, the CDR3 is TGCGCCAGCAGCCAACTCCGGGATAGAAGGGGCGAGCAGTACTTC. Protein: CASSQLRDRRGEQYF.

This chain connects TRBV7-8 to TRBJ2-7; a weak D match, TRBD2 (7 bases). This CDR3 has 15 amino acids. CDR1 SGHVS and CDR2 FQNEAQ come from the germline V gene. Trimming pared 5 bases from V and 3 bases from J, leaving 17 bases between. CDR3 sequence: CASSPNRDYGYEQYF. The DNA of the CDR3 is TGTGCCAGCAGCCCGAACAGGGACTATGGCTACGAGCAGTACTTC.

This clonotype appeared many times. The V gene is TRBV28, the J gene TRBJ2-3, with D uncertain. CDR1 and CDR2 (germline): MDHEN, SYDVKM. This CDR3 comprises 14 residues. The V gene lost 4 bases and the J gene lost 2 bases, with 10 bases spanning the gap. The CDR3: CASSSHSATDTQYF. The CDR3, as DNA: TGTGCCAGCAGTTCCCACTCTGCCACAGATACGCAGTATTTT.

The chain has TRBV7-6 and TRBJ1-5, with D possibly TRBD1 on 5 matching bases. CDR3 length: 17 amino acids. Between the trimmed V and J ends, which lost 2 bases and 5 bases, there was a span of 19 bases. Germline CDR1 and CDR2: SGHVS and FNYEAQ. CDR3 residues: CASSLPIGHKGDQPQHF. The CDR3 DNA follows: TGTGCCAGCAGCTTACCCATAGGACACAAAGGGGATCAGCCCCAGCATTTT.

A few counts support this clonotype. V is TRBV6-2 or TRBV6-3 and J is TRBJ2-2; 11 positions agree with TRBD2. This CDR3 has 16 residues. CDR1 MNHEY and CDR2 SVGEGT come from the germline V gene. Trimming cost V 6 bases and J 4 bases; bases outside gene matches: 7. The CDR3 protein is CASSPLAGGLTGELFF. The CDR3 DNA follows: TGTGCCAGCAGCCCCCTAGCGGGAGGACTCACCGGGGAGCTGTTTTTT.